The clone carrying this TCR beta chain was recorded once. The antigen remains undetermined. A much bigger clone sits one base away, suggesting this may be a read error. This record belongs to a study of T cell repertoires in cytomegalovirus infection. About the study: Recently identified HLA-C-restricted and well-studied HLA-B-restricted CMV epitopes were used. It was the public TCR beta signatures that indicated both CMV infection and matching HLA type. Overall study findings and caveats: Summed frequency of public TCR beta families distinguished CMV carriers with the relevant HLA. HLA-C-restricted CMV-specific TCR beta clonotypes were dominant in the ex vivo response.

TCRdb processed the reads anew with MiXCR; each CDR3 protein has one entry. The sample contains roughly 730,000 distinct CDR3 sequences, around 32% of which appear only once. The J segment lost 8 bases and the V segment lost 8 bases, leaving 15 bases of the junction unmatched. CDR3 size: 16 residues. Germline values: CDR1 SGHTA, CDR2 FQGNSA. J is TRBJ2-1 and V is TRBV7-2, with TRBD2 matching over 10 bases. The sequencing used cultured PBMCs, collected from culture after CMV antigen stimulation. The clonotype was recovered from a human donor in good health (CMV status not recorded). Some clones in this sample may be carry-over from other donors' samples. The CDR3 here is CASGSRTSGRFYEQFF. CDR3 sequence (DNA): TGTGCCAGCGGCTCGAGGACTAGCGGTCGGTTTTATGAGCAGTTCTTC.